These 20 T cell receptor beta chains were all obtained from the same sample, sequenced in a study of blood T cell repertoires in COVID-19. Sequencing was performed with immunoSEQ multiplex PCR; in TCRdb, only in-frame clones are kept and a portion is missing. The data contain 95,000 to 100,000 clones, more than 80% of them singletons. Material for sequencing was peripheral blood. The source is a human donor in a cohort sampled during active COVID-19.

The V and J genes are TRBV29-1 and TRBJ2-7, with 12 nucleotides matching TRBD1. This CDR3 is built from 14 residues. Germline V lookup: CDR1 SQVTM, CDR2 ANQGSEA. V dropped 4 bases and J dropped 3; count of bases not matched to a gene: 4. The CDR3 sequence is CSVVGDRGHYEQYF. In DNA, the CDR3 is TGCAGCGTTGTGGGGGACAGGGGGCACTACGAGCAGTACTTC.

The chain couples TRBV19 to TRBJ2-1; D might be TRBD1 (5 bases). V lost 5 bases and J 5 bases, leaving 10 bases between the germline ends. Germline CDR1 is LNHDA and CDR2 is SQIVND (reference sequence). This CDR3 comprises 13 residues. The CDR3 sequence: CASSSQGNNEQFF. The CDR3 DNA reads TGTGCCAGTAGTTCGCAGGGTAACAATGAGCAGTTCTTC. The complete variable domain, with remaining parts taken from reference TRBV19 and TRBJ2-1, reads DGGITQSPKYLFRKEGQNVTLSCEQNLNHDAMYWYRQDPGQGLRLIYYSQIVNDFQKGDIAEGYSVSREKKESFPLTVTSAQKNPTAFYLCASSSQGNNEQFFGPGTRLTVL.

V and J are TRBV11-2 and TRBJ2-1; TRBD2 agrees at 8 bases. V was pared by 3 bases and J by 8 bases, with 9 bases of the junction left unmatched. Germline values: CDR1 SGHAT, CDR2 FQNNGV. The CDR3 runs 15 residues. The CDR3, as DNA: TGTGCCAGCAGCTTCGGGGGGGCCTTTACCTATGAGCAGTTCTTC. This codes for CASSFGGAFTYEQFF.

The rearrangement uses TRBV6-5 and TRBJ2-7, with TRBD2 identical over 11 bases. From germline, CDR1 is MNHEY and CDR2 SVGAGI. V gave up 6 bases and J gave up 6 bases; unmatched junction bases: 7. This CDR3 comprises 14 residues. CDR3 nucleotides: TGTGCCAGCAGCCTGACTAGCGGGATATCCGAGCAGTACTTC. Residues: CASSLTSGISEQYF.

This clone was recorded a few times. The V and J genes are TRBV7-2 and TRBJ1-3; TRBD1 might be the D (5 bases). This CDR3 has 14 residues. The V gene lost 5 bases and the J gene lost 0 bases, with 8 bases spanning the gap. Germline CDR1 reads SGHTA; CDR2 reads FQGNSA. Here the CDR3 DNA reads TGTGCCAGCAGCGACAGCTACTCTGGAAACACCATATATTTT. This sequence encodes CASSDSYSGNTIYF.

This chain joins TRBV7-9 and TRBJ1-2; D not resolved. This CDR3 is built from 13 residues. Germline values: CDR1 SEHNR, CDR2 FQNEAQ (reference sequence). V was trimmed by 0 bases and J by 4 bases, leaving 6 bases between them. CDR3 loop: CASSLARIYGYTF. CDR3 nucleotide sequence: TGTGCCAGCAGCTTAGCCAGGATCTATGGCTACACCTTC.

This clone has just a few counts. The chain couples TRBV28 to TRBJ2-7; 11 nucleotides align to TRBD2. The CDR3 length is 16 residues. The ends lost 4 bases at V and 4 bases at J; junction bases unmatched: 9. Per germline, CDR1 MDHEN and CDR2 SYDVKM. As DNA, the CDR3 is TGTGCCAGCAGTTCCCCGGGACTAGCGGTCGGTTACGAGCAGTACTTC. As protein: CASSSPGLAVGYEQYF. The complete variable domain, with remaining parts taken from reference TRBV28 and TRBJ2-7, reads DVKVTQSSRYLVKRTGEKVFLECVQDMDHENMFWYRQDPGLGLRLIYFSYDVKMKEKGDIPEGYSVSREKKERFSLILESASTNQTSMYLCASSSPGLAVGYEQYFGPGTRLTVT.

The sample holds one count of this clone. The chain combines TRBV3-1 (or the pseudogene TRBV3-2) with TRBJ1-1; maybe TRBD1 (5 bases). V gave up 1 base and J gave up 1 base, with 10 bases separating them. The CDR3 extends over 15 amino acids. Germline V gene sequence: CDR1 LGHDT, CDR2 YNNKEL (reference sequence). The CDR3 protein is CASSQGVQANTEAFF. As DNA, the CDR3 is TGTGCCAGCAGCCAAGGGGTACAGGCGAACACTGAAGCTTTCTTT.

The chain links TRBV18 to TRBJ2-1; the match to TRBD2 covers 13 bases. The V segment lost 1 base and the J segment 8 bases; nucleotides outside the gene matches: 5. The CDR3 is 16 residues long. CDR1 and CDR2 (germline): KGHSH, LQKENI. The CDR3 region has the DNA TGTGCCAGCTCACCACACGGACTAGCGGGAGAGGATGAGCAGTTCTTC. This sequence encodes CASSPHGLAGEDEQFF. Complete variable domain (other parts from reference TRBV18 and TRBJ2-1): NAGVMQNPRHLVRRRGQEARLRCSPMKGHSHVYWYRQLPEEGLKFMVYLQKENIIDESGMPKERFSAEFPKEGPSILRIQQVVRGDSAAYFCASSPHGLAGEDEQFFGPGTRLTVL.

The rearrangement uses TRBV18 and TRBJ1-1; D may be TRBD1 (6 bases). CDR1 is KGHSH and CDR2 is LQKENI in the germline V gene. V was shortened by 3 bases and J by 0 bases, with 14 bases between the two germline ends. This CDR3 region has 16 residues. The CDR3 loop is CASSPSTGNMNTEAFF. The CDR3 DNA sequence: TGTGCCAGCTCACCGTCGACAGGAAACATGAACACTGAAGCTTTCTTT.

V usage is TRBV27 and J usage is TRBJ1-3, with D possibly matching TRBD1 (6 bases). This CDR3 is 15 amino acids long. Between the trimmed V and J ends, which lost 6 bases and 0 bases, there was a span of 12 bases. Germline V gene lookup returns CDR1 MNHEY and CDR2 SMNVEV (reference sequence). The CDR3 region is CASSATGFSGNTIYF. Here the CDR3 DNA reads TGTGCCAGCAGCGCTACAGGGTTCTCTGGAAACACCATATATTTT.

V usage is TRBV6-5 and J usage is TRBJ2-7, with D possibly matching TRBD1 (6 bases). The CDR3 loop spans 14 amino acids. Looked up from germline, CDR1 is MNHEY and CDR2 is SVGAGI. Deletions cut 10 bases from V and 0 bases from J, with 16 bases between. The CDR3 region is CATIWTESSYEQYF. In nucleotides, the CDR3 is TGTGCCACCATCTGGACAGAAAGCTCCTACGAGCAGTACTTC.

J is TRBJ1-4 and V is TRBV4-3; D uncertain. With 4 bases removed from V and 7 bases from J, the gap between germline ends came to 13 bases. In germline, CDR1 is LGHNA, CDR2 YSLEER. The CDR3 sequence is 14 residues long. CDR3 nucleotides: TGCGCCAGCAGCCGGGTGGAGGGCGGTGAAAAACTGTTTTTT. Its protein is CASSRVEGGEKLFF.

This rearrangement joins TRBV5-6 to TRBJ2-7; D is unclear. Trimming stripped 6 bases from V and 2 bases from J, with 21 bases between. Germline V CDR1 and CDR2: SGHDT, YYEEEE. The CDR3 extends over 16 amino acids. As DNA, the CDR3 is TGTGCCAGCACCCTCGGCGGCCTATTAATCGCCTACGAGCAGTACTTC. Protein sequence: CASTLGGLLIAYEQYF.

The CDR3 nucleotides are TGCGCCAGCAGCGAAGGGGGCGCAGAAAACATTCAGTACTTC. Encoded protein: CASSEGGAENIQYF. This chain connects TRBV5-1 to TRBJ2-4; TRBD1 agrees at 7 bases. V shed 4 bases and J 5 bases; nucleotides not matched to a gene: 6. Germline loops: CDR1 SGHRS, CDR2 YFSETQ. The CDR3 consists of 14 residues. Supplemented by reference TRBV5-1 and TRBJ2-4, the full variable domain reads KAGVTQTPRYLIKTRGQQVTLSCSPISGHRSVSWYQQTPGQGLQFLFEYFSETQRNKGNFPGRFSGRQFSNSRSEMNVSTLELGDSALYLCASSEGGAENIQYFGAGTRLSVL.

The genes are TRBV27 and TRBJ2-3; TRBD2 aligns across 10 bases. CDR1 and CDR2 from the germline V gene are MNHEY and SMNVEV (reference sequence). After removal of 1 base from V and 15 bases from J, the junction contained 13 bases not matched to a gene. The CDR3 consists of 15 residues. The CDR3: CASSLYERGGVREYF. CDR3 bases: TGTGCCAGCAGTTTATATGAGCGGGGGGGCGTCAGGGAATATTTT.

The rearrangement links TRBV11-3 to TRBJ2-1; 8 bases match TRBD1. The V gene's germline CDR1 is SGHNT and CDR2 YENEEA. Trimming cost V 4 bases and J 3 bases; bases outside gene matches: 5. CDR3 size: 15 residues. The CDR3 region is CASSSRGTGYNEQFF. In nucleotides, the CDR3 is TGTGCCAGCAGCTCCCGCGGGACAGGCTACAATGAGCAGTTCTTC. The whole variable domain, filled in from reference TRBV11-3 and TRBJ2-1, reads EAGVVQSPRYKIIEKKQPVAFWCNPISGHNTLYWYLQNLGQGPELLIRYENEEAVDDSQLPKDRFSAERLKGVDSTLKIQPAELGDSAVYLCASSSRGTGYNEQFFGPGTRLTVL.

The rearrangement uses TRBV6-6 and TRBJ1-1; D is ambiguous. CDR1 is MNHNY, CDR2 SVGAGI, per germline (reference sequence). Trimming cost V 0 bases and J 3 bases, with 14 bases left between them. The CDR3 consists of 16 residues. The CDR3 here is CASSYSRGLRDTEAFF. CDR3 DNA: TGTGCCAGCAGTTACTCGAGAGGGTTAAGGGACACTGAAGCTTTCTTT.

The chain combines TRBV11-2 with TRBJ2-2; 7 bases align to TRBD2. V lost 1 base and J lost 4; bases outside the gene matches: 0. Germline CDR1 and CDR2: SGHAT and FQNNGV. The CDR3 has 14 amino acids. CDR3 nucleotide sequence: TGTGCCAGCAGCTTAGGGGGGGGCACCGGGGAGCTGTTTTTT. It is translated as CASSLGGGTGELFF.

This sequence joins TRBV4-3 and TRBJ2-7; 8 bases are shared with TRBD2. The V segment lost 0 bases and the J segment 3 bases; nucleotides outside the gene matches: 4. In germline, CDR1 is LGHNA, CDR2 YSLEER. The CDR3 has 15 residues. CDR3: CASSQEVRGGYEQYF. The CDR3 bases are TGCGCCAGCAGCCAAGAAGTTCGGGGGGGCTACGAGCAGTACTTC.